Listed below are T cell receptor beta chains from one sample, sequenced in a study of blood T cell repertoires in COVID-19. Sequencing used immunoSEQ multiplex PCR; TCRdb keeps in-frame clones, though not all of them. The sample has about 90,000 clones, about 88% seen once. Input material: peripheral blood. The receptors shown here come from an older man with active or convalescent COVID-19. CDR3s include the opening cysteine and the closing phenylalanine or tryptophan. D genes are given only for firm matches. Expanded clones get a size class; other rows say once, few or many, or leave the size out.

>TRBV15|.|.|TRBJ2-1
CATSRDPDEQFF
TGTGCCACCAGCAGAGATCCGGATGAGCAGTTCTTC
>TRBV5-1|TRBD2|.|TRBJ2-1
CASSFGVAGVNEQFF
TGCGCCAGCAGCTTCGGCGTTGCGGGAGTCAATGAGCAGTTCTTC
>TRBV27|.|few|TRBJ1-3
CASSLGRGNTIYF
TGTGCCAGCAGTCTAGGAAGGGGCAACACCATATATTTT
>TRBV18|TRBD1|.|TRBJ2-2
CASSPSRDRGRRTNTGELFF
TGTGCCAGCTCACCCTCTAGGGACAGGGGGCGAAGAACCAACACCGGGGAGCTGTTTTTT
>TRBV5-1|TRBD1|.|TRBJ1-1
CASSRRGQLDTEAFF
TGCGCCAGCAGCAGGAGGGGACAGTTGGACACTGAAGCTTTCTTT
>TRBV19|.|.|TRBJ1-5
CASRDGQNFWGNQPQHF
TGTGCCAGTAGGGACGGACAGAACTTCTGGGGCAATCAGCCCCAGCATTTT
>TRBV5-1|.|.|TRBJ2-1
CASSPSGTYNEQFF
TGCGCCAGCAGCCCCTCGGGGACCTACAATGAGCAGTTCTTC
>TRBV5-1|.|.|TRBJ1-4
CASSVGGEKLFF
TGCGCCAGCAGCGTCGGAGGGGAAAAACTGTTTTTT
>TRBV28|.|.|TRBJ2-7
CASSSLLVSSYEQYF
TGTGCCAGCAGTTCATTGCTAGTGAGCTCCTACGAGCAGTACTTC
>TRBV24-1|TRBD2|few|TRBJ2-3
CATSDFGLADSTDTQYF
TGTGCCACCAGTGATTTTGGCCTAGCGGATAGCACAGATACGCAGTATTTT
>TRBV5-3|.|once|TRBJ2-1
CARSPRRDETYNEQFF
TGTGCCAGAAGCCCCAGGCGGGACGAGACCTACAATGAGCAGTTCTTC
>TRBV4-2|TRBD1|.|TRBJ2-1
CASSQDDRGGRQFF
TGTGCCAGCAGCCAAGACGACAGGGGGGGAAGGCAGTTCTTC
>TRBV7-2|TRBD2|.|TRBJ2-7
CASSPRTSGSYEQYF
TGTGCCAGCAGCCCGCGGACTAGCGGGAGTTACGAGCAGTACTTC
>TRBV6-5|.|.|TRBJ2-7
CASTSGGGGHYEQYF
TGTGCCAGCACCTCGGGCGGAGGGGGCCACTACGAGCAGTACTTC
>TRBV24-1|.|.|TRBJ1-2
CATARESYGYTF
TGTGCCACCGCCCGGGAGTCCTATGGCTACACCTTC
>TRBV7-9|.|.|TRBJ2-7
CASSPIYEQYF
TGTGCCAGCAGCCCCATCTACGAGCAGTACTTC
>TRBV23-1|TRBD2|.|TRBJ2-3
CASSPTGGDTQYF
TGCGCCAGCAGTCCCACGGGGGGAGATACGCAGTATTTT
>TRBV7-8|.|.|TRBJ2-5
CASRDRQYQETQYF
TGTGCCAGCAGAGACCGACAGTACCAAGAGACCCAGTACTTC
>TRBV30|.|once|TRBJ1-5
CAWSAPGTPGVQPQHF
TGTGCCTGGAGTGCCCCAGGGACACCTGGAGTGCAGCCCCAGCATTTT
>TRBV10-3|TRBD2|.|TRBJ2-5
CAIASGLAGGETQYF
TGTGCCATCGCAAGCGGACTAGCGGGAGGGGAGACCCAGTACTTC
>TRBV5-1|TRBD2|.|TRBJ2-2
CASSVIAGGNTGELFF
TGCGCCAGCAGCGTTATAGCGGGAGGGAACACCGGGGAGCTGTTTTTT
>TRBV7-3|TRBD1|.|TRBJ2-1
CASSSSGGSYNEQFF
TGTGCCAGCAGCTCATCAGGGGGCTCCTACAATGAGCAGTTCTTC
>TRBV7-9|.|.|TRBJ1-3
CASSFGPHSGNTIYF
TGTGCCAGCAGCTTTGGGCCCCACTCTGGAAACACCATATATTTT
>TRBV30|.|.|TRBJ1-3
CAWRSNDFFSGNTIYF
TGTGCCTGGAGATCGAACGACTTTTTCTCTGGAAACACCATATATTTT
>TRBV21-1|.|.|TRBJ2-1
CASSKNRGLAGRNEQFF
TGTGCCAGCAGCAAAAATCGTGGGCTAGCGGGGAGGAATGAGCAGTTCTTC
>TRBV5-4|TRBD1|.|TRBJ2-7
CASSLTGGEQYF
TGTGCCAGCAGCCTGACAGGGGGCGAGCAGTACTTC
>TRBV6-6|.|.|TRBJ1-3
CASSYTGTPGNTIYF
TGTGCCAGCAGTTACACCGGGACTCCCGGAAACACCATATATTTT
>TRBV7-2|.|.|TRBJ2-5
CASSIERQETQYF
TGTGCCAGCAGCATCGAGAGGCAAGAGACCCAGTACTTC
>TRBV11-2|TRBD2|.|TRBJ2-5
CASSLGGLAGSQETQYF
TGTGCCAGCAGCTTAGGCGGTCTAGCGGGGAGCCAAGAGACCCAGTACTTC
>TRBV7-9|TRBD1|.|TRBJ1-4
CASSQQRWTGSYEKLFF
TGTGCCAGCAGCCAACAAAGATGGACAGGGTCGTATGAAAAACTGTTTTTT
>TRBV28|.|.|TRBJ2-7
CASREQGYEQYF
TGTGCCAGCAGGGAGCAGGGCTACGAGCAGTACTTC
>TRBV14|.|few|TRBJ1-1
CASSEQGLRGAFF
TGTGCCAGCAGCGAACAGGGATTGAGGGGGGCTTTCTTT
>TRBV19|TRBD1|once|TRBJ1-1
CASSIAGQGAFF
TGTGCCAGTAGTATAGCTGGACAGGGAGCTTTCTTT
>TRBV5-1|.|.|TRBJ2-1
CASSLVLAAYNEQFF
TGCGCCAGCAGCTTGGTCCTAGCAGCCTACAATGAGCAGTTCTTC
>TRBV7-6|TRBD1|.|TRBJ1-1
CASSPIQGVSLNTEAFF
TGTGCCAGCAGCCCGATACAGGGGGTCTCACTGAACACTGAAGCTTTCTTT
>TRBV19|.|.|TRBJ1-2
CASTPTGTPNYGYTF
TGTGCCAGTACCCCGACAGGAACCCCTAACTATGGCTACACCTTC
>TRBV7-2|.|.|TRBJ1-3
CASSLGGGNTIYF
TGTGCCAGCAGCTTAGGAGGTGGAAACACCATATATTTT
>TRBV9|.|.|TRBJ2-7
CASSPLEGNYYEQYF
TGTGCCAGCAGCCCCCTCGAGGGTAACTACTACGAGCAGTACTTC
>TRBV21-1|.|.|TRBJ1-2
CASSKNRDRTDGYTF
TGTGCCAGCAGCAAAAATAGAGACAGGACCGATGGCTACACCTTC
>TRBV29-1|.|few|TRBJ1-2
CSVEYSQNYGYTF
TGCAGCGTTGAATATTCTCAGAACTATGGCTACACCTTC
>TRBV9|.|.|TRBJ2-1
CASSVGGGGGNEQFF
TGTGCCAGCAGCGTAGGTGGAGGGGGCGGGAATGAGCAGTTCTTC
>TRBV12-3/TRBV12-4|.|.|TRBJ1-6
CASSAGVRSPLHF
TGTGCCAGCAGTGCGGGGGTTCGGTCACCCCTCCACTTT
>TRBV4-1|.|few|TRBJ2-1
CASSPGHLITSEQFF
TGCGCCAGCAGCCCGGGACACCTGATTACAAGTGAGCAGTTCTTC
>TRBV9|.|.|TRBJ2-7
CASSVDSSYEQYF
TGTGCCAGCAGCGTAGATAGCTCCTACGAGCAGTACTTC
>TRBV6-1|.|.|TRBJ1-1
CASSEAFIRGTEAFF
TGTGCCAGCAGTGAAGCTTTTATCAGGGGCACTGAAGCTTTCTTT
>TRBV19|.|.|TRBJ2-6
CASKIVGAGGANVLTF
TGTGCCAGTAAGATTGTGGGAGCGGGCGGGGCCAACGTCCTGACTTTC
>TRBV6-5|.|few|TRBJ2-7
CASSPDRDSSYEQYF
TGTGCCAGCAGTCCAGACCGGGACTCCTCCTACGAGCAGTACTTC
>TRBV9|TRBD2|.|TRBJ2-1
CASSVAPGGLNNEQFF
TGTGCCAGCAGCGTAGCACCGGGAGGCCTTAACAATGAGCAGTTCTTC
>TRBV18|TRBD2|once|TRBJ2-3
CASSQAGAGEGTDTQYF
TGTGCCAGCTCGCAGGCTGGAGCGGGAGAAGGGACAGATACGCAGTATTTT
>TRBV4-2|.|.|TRBJ1-2
CASSQEQVNYGYTF
TGTGCCAGCAGCCAAGAGCAGGTCAACTATGGCTACACCTTC
>TRBV6-5|.|.|TRBJ2-3
CASSYAGWTDTQYF
TGTGCCAGCAGTTACGCGGGATGGACAGATACGCAGTATTTT
>TRBV27|TRBD2|many|TRBJ2-3
CASSLVREVTDTQYF
TGTGCCAGCAGTTTGGTGCGGGAGGTCACAGATACGCAGTATTTT
>TRBV10-1|.|.|TRBJ2-5
CANPPGASKRETQYF
TGCGCCAACCCCCCTGGGGCCTCGAAGAGGGAGACCCAGTACTTC
>TRBV21-1|.|.|TRBJ2-2
CASSNISGSITGELFF
TGTGCCAGCAGCAATATTAGCGGGAGTATCACCGGGGAGCTGTTTTTT
>TRBV4-3|TRBD1|.|TRBJ1-1
CASSPLDRATEAFF
TGCGCCAGCAGCCCCCTAGACAGGGCCACTGAAGCTTTCTTT
>TRBV9|TRBD2|.|TRBJ2-7
CASSPRGRADEQYF
TGTGCCAGCAGCCCCCGAGGGAGGGCGGACGAGCAGTACTTC
>TRBV7-9|TRBD1|few|TRBJ1-2
CASSLGQGGNYGYTF
TGTGCCAGCAGCTTAGGGCAGGGGGGCAACTATGGCTACACCTTC
>TRBV30|TRBD2|.|TRBJ2-7
CAWASGGSYEQYF
TGTGCCTGGGCTAGCGGAGGGAGCTACGAGCAGTACTTC
>TRBV15|.|.|TRBJ1-4
CATSRPSATNEKLFF
TGTGCCACCAGCAGACCTTCAGCAACTAATGAAAAACTGTTTTTT